The present T cell receptor (beta chain) was sequenced within a study of control samples from healthy donors and cancer patients. Clones were read by immunoSEQ multiplex PCR, and TCRdb kept only the in-frame ones, dropping some. This sample has some 140,000 clones, with roughly nine tenths found just once. This receptor was obtained from a woman in her twenties or thirties in good health. Sequencing input: blood.

CDR3 sequence reads: CATGAETGELFF. The CDR3 DNA reads as TGTGCCACCGGGGCGGAAACCGGGGAGCTGTTTTTT. J is TRBJ2-2 and V is TRBV24-1, with a possible D match to TRBD1 (5 bases). V dropped 9 bases and J dropped 5 bases, with 9 bases sitting between them. This CDR3 comprises 12 residues. Germline values: CDR1 KGHDR, CDR2 SFDVKD.